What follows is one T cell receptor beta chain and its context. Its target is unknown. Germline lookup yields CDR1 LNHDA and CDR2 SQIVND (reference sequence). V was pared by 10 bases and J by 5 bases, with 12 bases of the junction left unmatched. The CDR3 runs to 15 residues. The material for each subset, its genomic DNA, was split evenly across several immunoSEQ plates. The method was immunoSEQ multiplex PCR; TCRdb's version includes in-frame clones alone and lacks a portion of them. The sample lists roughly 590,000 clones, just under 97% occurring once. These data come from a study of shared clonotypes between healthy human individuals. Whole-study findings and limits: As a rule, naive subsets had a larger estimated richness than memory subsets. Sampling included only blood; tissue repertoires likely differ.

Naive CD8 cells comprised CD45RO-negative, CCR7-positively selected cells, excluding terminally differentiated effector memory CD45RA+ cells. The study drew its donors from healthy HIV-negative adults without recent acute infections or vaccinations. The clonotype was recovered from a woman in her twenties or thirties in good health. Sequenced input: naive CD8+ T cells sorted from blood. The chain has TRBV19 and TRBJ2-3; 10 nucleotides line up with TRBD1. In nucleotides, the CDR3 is TGTGCCACCACCTCTGGGACAGGGGTGGAAGATACGCAGTATTTT. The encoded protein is CATTSGTGVEDTQYF.